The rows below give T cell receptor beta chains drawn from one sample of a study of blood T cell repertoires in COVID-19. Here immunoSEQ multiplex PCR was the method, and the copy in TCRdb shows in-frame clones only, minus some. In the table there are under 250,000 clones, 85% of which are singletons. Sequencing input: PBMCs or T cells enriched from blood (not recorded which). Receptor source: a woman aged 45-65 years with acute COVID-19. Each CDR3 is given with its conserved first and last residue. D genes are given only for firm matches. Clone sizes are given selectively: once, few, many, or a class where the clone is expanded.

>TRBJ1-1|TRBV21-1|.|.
TGTGCCACCTGGTGGGACAGGGGGGATACTGAAGCTTTCTTT
CATWWDRGDTEAFF
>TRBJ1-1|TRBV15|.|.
TGTGCCACCAGCTCGGCGCAGGGCCCGAACACTGAAGCTTTCTTT
CATSSAQGPNTEAFF
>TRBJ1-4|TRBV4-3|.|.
TGCGCCAGCAGCCAAGATCGGGGGGAAAAACTGTTTTTT
CASSQDRGEKLFF
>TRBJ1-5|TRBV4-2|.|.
TGTGCCAGCAGCCAGACAACAGGTTTCAATCAGCCCCAGCATTTT
CASSQTTGFNQPQHF
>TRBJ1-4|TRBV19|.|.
TGTGCCAGTATTTCGGGAGGTTCTAATGAAAAACTGTTTTTT
CASISGGSNEKLFF
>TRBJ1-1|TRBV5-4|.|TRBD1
TGTGCCAGCAGCTTGGAGGTGGGACAGGGGGCAAAAGCTTTCTTT
CASSLEVGQGAKAFF
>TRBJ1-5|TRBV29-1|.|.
TGCAGCGTTGAAGGGGAAGGGGGGGGTGGCAATCAGCCCCAGCATTTT
CSVEGEGGGGNQPQHF
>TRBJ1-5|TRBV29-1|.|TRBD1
TGCAGCGTTAGACAGGGGGAGTATCAGCCCCAGCATTTT
CSVRQGEYQPQHF
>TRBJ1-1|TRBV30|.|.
TGTGCCTGGAGTCCCCCGGGGAAGAAAGCTGAAGCTTTCTTT
CAWSPPGKKAEAFF
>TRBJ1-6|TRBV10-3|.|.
TGTGCCATCAGGAGGCAGGGGAATTCACCCCTCCACTTT
CAIRRQGNSPLHF
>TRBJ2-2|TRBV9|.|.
TGTGCCAGCAGCGTAGAGCCCCAGGGGATAACCGGGGAGCTGTTTTTT
CASSVEPQGITGELFF
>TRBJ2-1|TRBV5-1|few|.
TGCGCCAGCACCCTCGGGTTTAACAATGAGCAGTTCTTC
CASTLGFNNEQFF
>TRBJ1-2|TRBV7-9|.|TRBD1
TGTGCCAGCAGCTTAGGGACAGGAGGCTATGGCTACACCTTC
CASSLGTGGYGYTF
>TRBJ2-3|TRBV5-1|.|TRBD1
TGCGCCAGCAGCTTGGGGGAGGACAGGGTGACAGATACGCAGTATTTT
CASSLGEDRVTDTQYF
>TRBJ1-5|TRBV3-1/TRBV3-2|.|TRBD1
TGTGCCAGCGCCCGGGACAGGCTCAATCAGCCCCAGCATTTT
CASARDRLNQPQHF
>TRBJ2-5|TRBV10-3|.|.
TGTGCCATCAGTGGAGGGGGCCAAGAGACCCAGTACTTC
CAISGGGQETQYF
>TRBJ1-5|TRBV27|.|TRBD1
TGTGCCAGCAGTGCAAGGGACAGGCTCAATCAGCCCCAGCATTTT
CASSARDRLNQPQHF
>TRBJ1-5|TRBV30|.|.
TGTGCCTGGAGTGTACTCGAAGACCGGGGCCAGCATTTT
CAWSVLEDRGQHF
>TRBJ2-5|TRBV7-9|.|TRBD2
TGTGCCAGCAGCTCGACTAGCGGGGGAGGTAGAGAGACCCAGTACTTC
CASSSTSGGGRETQYF
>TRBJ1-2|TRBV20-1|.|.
TGCAGTAGTGGGCGCTACTATGGCTACACCTTC
CSSGRYYGYTF
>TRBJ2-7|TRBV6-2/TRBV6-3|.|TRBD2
TGTGCCAGCAGTTTGGGACTAGCGGTTTCCTACGAGCAGTACTTC
CASSLGLAVSYEQYF
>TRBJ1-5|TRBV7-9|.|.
TGTGCCAGCAGCGGGGAGCGGCAGCCCCAGCATTTT
CASSGERQPQHF
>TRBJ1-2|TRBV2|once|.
TGTGCCAGGAGGGTTATTGGTACAGGGTCGGGCTACACCTTC
CARRVIGTGSGYTF
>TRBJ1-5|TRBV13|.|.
TGTGCCAGCAGCTTAGGTGAGGGGGGCAATCAGCCCCAGCATTTT
CASSLGEGGNQPQHF
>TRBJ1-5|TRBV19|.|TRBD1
TGTGCCAGTAGTACAACAGGGGGCTACCAGCCCCAGCATTTT
CASSTTGGYQPQHF
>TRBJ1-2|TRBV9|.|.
TGTGCCAGCAGCGAGGGGCTCCGGGAGTTTAACTATGGCTACACCTTC
CASSEGLREFNYGYTF
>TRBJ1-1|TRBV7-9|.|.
TGTGCCAGCAGCTTAGGACAGGAGAACACTGAAGCTTTCTTT
CASSLGQENTEAFF
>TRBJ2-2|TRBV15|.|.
TGTGCCACCAGCAGAGATTATCGGCAGGGGAACACCGGGGAGCTGTTTTTT
CATSRDYRQGNTGELFF
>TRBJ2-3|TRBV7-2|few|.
TGTGCCAGCAGCTTAGGGGGGCTCACAGATACGCAGTATTTT
CASSLGGLTDTQYF
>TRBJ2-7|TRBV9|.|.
TGTGCCAGCAGCGTAGCGGAGGGGGGGTACGAGCAGTACTTC
CASSVAEGGYEQYF
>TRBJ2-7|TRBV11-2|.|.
TGTGCCAGCAGCTCCCACAGGAGAGGCTACGAGCAGTACTTC
CASSSHRRGYEQYF
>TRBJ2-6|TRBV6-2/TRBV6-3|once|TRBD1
TGTGCCAGCAGTTACCCGGGACAGGGGGGGTCTGGGGCCAACGTCCTGACTTTC
CASSYPGQGGSGANVLTF
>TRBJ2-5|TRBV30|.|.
TGTGCCTGGATCCCCCGGGCAGGGTACCAAGAGACCCAGTACTTC
CAWIPRAGYQETQYF
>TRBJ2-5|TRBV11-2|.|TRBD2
TGTGCCAGCAGCTTGGCTCTAGCGGGGGGCCCCCAAGAGACCCAGTACTTC
CASSLALAGGPQETQYF
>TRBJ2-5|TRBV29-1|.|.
TGCAGCGTTGAATATGAGAGGGAGACCCAGTACTTC
CSVEYERETQYF
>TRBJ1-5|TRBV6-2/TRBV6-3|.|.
TGTGCCAGCAGTTTCCGTCCCGGGACGGGGGGGAATCAGCCCCAGCATTTT
CASSFRPGTGGNQPQHF
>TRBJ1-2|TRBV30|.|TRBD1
TGTGCCTGGGGTCTGTTGACAGGGGGCTATGGCTACACCTTC
CAWGLLTGGYGYTF
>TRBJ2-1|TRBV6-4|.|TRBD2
TGTGCCAGCAGTCTAGTAGCGGGGTTCAATGAGCAGTTCTTC
CASSLVAGFNEQFF
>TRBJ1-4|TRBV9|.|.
TGTGCCAGCAGCGTAGCCCCAGACAGTTCAGAGAAACTGTTTTTT
CASSVAPDSSEKLFF
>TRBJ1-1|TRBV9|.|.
TGTGCCAGCAGCGTAGGGGGGGGCTCCTACACTGAAGCTTTCTTT
CASSVGGGSYTEAFF
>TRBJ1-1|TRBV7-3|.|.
TGTGCCAGCAGCCGAACGGCGACGGCGGATATCACTGAAGCTTTCTTT
CASSRTATADITEAFF
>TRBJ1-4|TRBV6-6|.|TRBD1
TGTGCCAGCAGGACTCTAGGGACAGGGAACGAAAAACTGTTTTTT
CASRTLGTGNEKLFF
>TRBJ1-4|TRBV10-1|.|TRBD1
TGCGCCAGCATCACAGGGGGGGGTAATGAAAAACTGTTTTTT
CASITGGGNEKLFF
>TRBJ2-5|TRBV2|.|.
TGTGCCAGCAGCACTCAACAAGAGACCCAGTACTTC
CASSTQQETQYF
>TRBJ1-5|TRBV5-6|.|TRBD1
TGTGCCAGCAGCCGACAGGGATCCGGCAATCAGCCCCAGCATTTT
CASSRQGSGNQPQHF
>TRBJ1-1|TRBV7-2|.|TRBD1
TGTGCCAGCAGCCCATCGACAGGGGGAATGAACACTGAAGCTTTCTTT
CASSPSTGGMNTEAFF
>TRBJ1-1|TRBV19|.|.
TGTGCCAGTAGTATCGGGGGGGCGGCTGAAGCTTTCTTT
CASSIGGAAEAFF
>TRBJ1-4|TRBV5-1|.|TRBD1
TGCGCCAGCAGCTCTACTCAGACAGGGGTTTCTAATGAAAAACTGTTTTTT
CASSSTQTGVSNEKLFF
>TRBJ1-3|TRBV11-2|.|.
TGTGCCAGCAGCCCAGGGGGAAACACCATATATTTT
CASSPGGNTIYF
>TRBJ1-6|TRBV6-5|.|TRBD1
TGTGCCAGCACCAAGGACAGGGGGGATTCACCCCTCCACTTT
CASTKDRGDSPLHF
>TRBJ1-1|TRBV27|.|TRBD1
TGTGCCAGCAGTCTACTACAGGGGCAAGCTTTCTTT
CASSLLQGQAFF